Shown below are 5 T cell receptor beta chains from a single sample sequenced in a study of cytomegalovirus exposure and HLA in healthy donors listed by TCRdb under 2017. Libraries were constructed by the immunoSEQ multiplex PCR assay. For the multiplex PCR, a mixture combining 60 forward primers for TCR Vbeta segments and 13 reverse primers for TCR Jbeta segments was used. Not all clones reach the TCRdb copy of this immuneACCESS table, which keeps in-frame sequences only. Checked studies attribute under half of the gap to unresolved V genes and leave the rest unexplained. A total of fewer than 95,000 clones appear in this sample, 60% to 80% of them only once. The top ten clones comprise roughly 6.7% of the sample. The specimen was PBMCs. The receptors were sampled from a young woman in good health and CMV-seronegative.

V is TRBV7-9 and J is TRBJ2-2; TRBD2 might be the D (6 bases). CDR1 is SEHNR and CDR2 is FQNEAQ in the germline V gene (reference sequence). Trimming removed 4 bases from V and 3 bases from J, with 21 bases in between. The CDR3 is 18 amino acids. CDR3 in DNA: TGTGCCAGCAGCTGGACTATTAAAGGGCCTATCGACACCGGGGAGCTGTTTTTT. Its translation is CASSWTIKGPIDTGELFF.

The chain has TRBV7-9 and TRBJ1-6; 8 nucleotides line up with TRBD1. Germline trimming cut 5 bases from V and 5 bases from J; bases unmatched to any gene: 2. CDR3 size: 14 residues. Germline CDR1 is SEHNR and CDR2 is FQNEAQ (reference sequence). The CDR3 reads CASSLDRDNSPLHF. CDR3 in DNA: TGTGCCAGCAGCCTGGACAGGGATAATTCACCCCTCCACTTT.

This clone was seen more than once but under ten times. This chain connects TRBV4-3 to TRBJ2-3; tentatively, D is TRBD2 (5 bases). V dropped 1 base and J dropped 3 bases, with 14 bases sitting between them. The CDR3 has 16 amino acids. Germline values: CDR1 LGHNA, CDR2 YSLEER. CDR3 DNA: TGCGCCAGCAGCCAAGTTCGGGGAATTACTACAGATACGCAGTATTTT. Residues: CASSQVRGITTDTQYF.

This clone has more than one count but fewer than ten. This sequence joins TRBV5-4 and TRBJ2-2, with TRBD2 identical over 8 bases. CDR3 length equals 16 residues. Germline V gene sequence: CDR1 SGHNT, CDR2 YYREEE (reference sequence). J gave up 1 base and V 4 bases, and 6 bases lay outside the gene matches. The CDR3 protein is CASSLKRERNTGELFF. CDR3 in DNA: TGTGCCAGCAGCCTGAAGCGGGAGAGGAACACCGGGGAGCTGTTTTTT.

The gene calls are TRBV27 and TRBJ2-7, with 7 bases identical to TRBD1. Per germline, CDR1 MNHEY and CDR2 SMNVEV (reference sequence). V dropped 6 bases and J dropped 4; count of bases not matched to a gene: 9. CDR3 length: 14 amino acids. The CDR3 sequence is CASRPGQTIYEQYF. The DNA of the CDR3 is TGTGCCAGCAGACCGGGACAGACTATTTACGAGCAGTACTTC.